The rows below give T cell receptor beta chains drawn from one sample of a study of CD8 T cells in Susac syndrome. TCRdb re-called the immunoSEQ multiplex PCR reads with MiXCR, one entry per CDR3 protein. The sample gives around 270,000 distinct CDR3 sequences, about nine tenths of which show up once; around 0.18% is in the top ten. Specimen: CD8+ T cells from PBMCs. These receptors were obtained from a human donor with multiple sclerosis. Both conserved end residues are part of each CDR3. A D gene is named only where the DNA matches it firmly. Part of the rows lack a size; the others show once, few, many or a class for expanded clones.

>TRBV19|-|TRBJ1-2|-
CASSSGSGYTF
TGTGCCAGTAGTTCAGGGAGTGGCTACACCTTC
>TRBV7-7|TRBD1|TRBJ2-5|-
CASTSGTGQETQYF
TGTGCTAGCACCTCCGGGACAGGTCAAGAGACCCAGTACTTC
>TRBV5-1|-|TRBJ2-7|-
CASSLVSGDSEQYF
TGCGCCAGCAGCTTGGTTTCGGGGGACTCCGAGCAGTACTTC
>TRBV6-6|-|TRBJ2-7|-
CASSYAGYEQYF
TGTGCCAGCAGTTACGCAGGGTACGAGCAGTACTTC
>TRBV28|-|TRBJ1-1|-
CASSLINGQKAFF
TGTGCCAGCAGTTTAATCAACGGACAGAAAGCTTTCTTT
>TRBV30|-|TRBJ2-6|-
CAWTPHIGTPAAGANVLTF
TGTGCCTGGACACCCCATATTGGGACCCCTGCGGCTGGGGCCAACGTCCTGACTTTC
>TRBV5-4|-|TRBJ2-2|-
CASSLVPGVRTGELFF
TGTGCCAGCAGCTTGGTTCCGGGAGTGAGGACCGGGGAGCTGTTTTTT
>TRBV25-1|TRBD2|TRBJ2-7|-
CAASGSSGSYEQYF
TGTGCCGCTAGCGGGAGCTCGGGCTCCTACGAGCAGTACTTC
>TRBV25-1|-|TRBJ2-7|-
CASSEPGAMAYEQYF
TGTGCCAGCAGTGAACCCGGGGCGATGGCCTACGAGCAGTACTTC
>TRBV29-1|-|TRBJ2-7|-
CSVEGVRGGEQYF
TGCAGCGTTGAAGGAGTCAGGGGCGGGGAGCAGTACTTC
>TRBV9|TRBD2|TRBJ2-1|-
CASSVGTSGLAGNEQFF
TGTGCCAGCAGCGTAGGGACTAGCGGGCTCGCGGGCAATGAGCAGTTCTTC
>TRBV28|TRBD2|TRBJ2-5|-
CATQTSGETQYF
TGTGCCACTCAGACTAGCGGTGAGACCCAGTACTTC
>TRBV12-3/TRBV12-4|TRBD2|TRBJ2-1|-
CASSFPSGGTYNEQFF
TGTGCCAGCAGTTTTCCAAGCGGGGGAACTTACAATGAGCAGTTCTTC
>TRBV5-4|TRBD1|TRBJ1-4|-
CASSLDQGGEKLFF
TGTGCCAGCAGCTTGGACCAGGGGGGAGAAAAACTGTTTTTT
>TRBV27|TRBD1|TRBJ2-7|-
CASSGDRFWGEQYF
TGTGCCAGCAGTGGGGACAGGTTTTGGGGCGAGCAGTACTTC
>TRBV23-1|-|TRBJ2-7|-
CASSGRKNRMSSYEQYF
TGCGCCAGCAGTGGAAGGAAGAACAGAATGAGCTCCTACGAGCAGTACTTC
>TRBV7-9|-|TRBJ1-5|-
CASSLYDQPQHF
TGTGCCAGCAGCTTATATGATCAGCCCCAGCATTTT
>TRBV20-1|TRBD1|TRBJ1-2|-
CSGSRGLEFTYGYTF
TGCAGTGGGTCAAGGGGGCTTGAATTCACTTATGGCTACACCTTC
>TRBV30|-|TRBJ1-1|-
CAWSVRSRGQPDTEAFF
TGTGCCTGGAGTGTACGGTCCCGTGGGCAACCGGACACTGAAGCTTTCTTT
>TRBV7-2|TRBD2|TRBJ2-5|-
CASSPPRGTKETQYF
TGTGCCAGCAGCCCACCGCGGGGGACCAAAGAGACCCAGTACTTC
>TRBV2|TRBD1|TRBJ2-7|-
CASTSGTAPTGQYF
TGTGCCAGCACATCCGGGACAGCTCCTACGGGGCAGTACTTC
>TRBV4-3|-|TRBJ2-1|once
CASSQPGRNEQFF
TGCGCCAGCAGCCAACCGGGCCGCAATGAGCAGTTCTTC
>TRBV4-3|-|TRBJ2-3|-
CASSDDSTLSTDTQYF
TGCGCCAGCAGCGATGATTCCACTCTTAGCACAGATACGCAGTATTTT
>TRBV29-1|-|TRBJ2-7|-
CSVGVSAYEQYF
TGCAGCGTTGGGGTTAGCGCCTACGAGCAGTACTTC
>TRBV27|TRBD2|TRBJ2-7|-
CASSLSSGSSYEQYF
TGTGCCAGCAGTCTATCTAGCGGGAGCTCCTACGAGCAGTACTTC
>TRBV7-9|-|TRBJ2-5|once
CASSLRSGGETQYF
TGTGCCAGCAGCTTACGATCCGGAGGGGAGACCCAGTACTTC
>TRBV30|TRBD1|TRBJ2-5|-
CAWSGGQGWETQYF
TGTGCCTGGAGTGGGGGACAGGGGTGGGAGACCCAGTACTTC
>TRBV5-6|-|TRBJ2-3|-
CASSLDLHREVGTDTQYF
TGTGCCAGCAGCCTCGACCTTCACAGGGAAGTAGGCACAGATACGCAGTATTTT
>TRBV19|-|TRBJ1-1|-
CASTMGGLPEAFF
TGTGCCAGTACCATGGGAGGGTTGCCTGAAGCTTTCTTT
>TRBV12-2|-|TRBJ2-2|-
CASRCRRGGGPCSQGAWNTGELFF
TGTGCAAGTCGCTGTCGAAGGGGCGGGGGTCCCTGCTCACAGGGGGCATGGAACACCGGGGAGCTGTTTTTT
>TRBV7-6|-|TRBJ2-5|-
CASSLEVGARVETQYF
TGTGCCAGCAGCTTAGAGGTGGGGGCGCGGGTCGAGACCCAGTACTTC
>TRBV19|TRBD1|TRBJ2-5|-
CASSPDGTEWETQYF
TGTGCCAGTAGTCCCGACGGGACAGAATGGGAGACCCAGTACTTC
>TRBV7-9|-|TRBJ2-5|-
CASSPPVRLSWGQETQYF
TGTGCCAGCAGCCCGCCGGTCAGGCTCTCTTGGGGCCAAGAGACCCAGTACTTC
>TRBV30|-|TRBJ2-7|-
CAWSIGELVYEQYF
TGTGCCTGGAGTATCGGGGAGCTGGTCTACGAGCAGTACTTC
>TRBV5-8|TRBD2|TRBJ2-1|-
CASSFQAGGSDEQFF
TGTGCCAGCAGCTTTCAAGCGGGGGGGAGCGATGAGCAGTTCTTC
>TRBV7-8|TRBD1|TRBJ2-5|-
CASSSRRQGGPQETQYF
TGTGCCAGCAGCTCACGACGACAGGGGGGGCCGCAAGAGACCCAGTACTTC
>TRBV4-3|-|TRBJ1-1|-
CASSRVQEPTEAFF
TGCGCCAGCAGCCGAGTCCAAGAGCCCACTGAAGCTTTCTTT
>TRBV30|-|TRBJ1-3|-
CAWSPGNTIYF
TGTGCCTGGAGTCCTGGAAACACCATATATTTT
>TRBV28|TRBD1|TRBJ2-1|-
CASSFPIRTGGNEQFF
TGTGCCAGCAGTTTCCCGATCCGGACAGGAGGAAATGAGCAGTTCTTC
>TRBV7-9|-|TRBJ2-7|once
CASSHPVRDPYEQYF
TGTGCCAGCAGCCATCCAGTCAGGGACCCCTACGAGCAGTACTTC
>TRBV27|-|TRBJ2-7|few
CASSLQYSYEQYF
TGTGCCAGCAGTTTACAGTATTCATACGAGCAGTACTTC
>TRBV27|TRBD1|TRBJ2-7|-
CASSFSVTGDEQYF
TGTGCCAGCAGTTTTTCGGTGACAGGGGACGAGCAGTACTTC
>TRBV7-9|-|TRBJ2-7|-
CASSTLLNAQYF
TGTGCCAGCAGCACACTCCTTAACGCGCAGTACTTC
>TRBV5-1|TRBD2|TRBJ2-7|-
CASSTGLALEQYF
TGCGCCAGCAGCACCGGACTAGCGCTCGAGCAGTACTTC